The text below deals with one TCR beta chain. The antigen is unknown. Clinical symptoms, serum thyroxine, TRAb, thyroid ultrasound and orbital computed tomography established diagnosis. Authors of the study amplified TCR beta CDR3 regions from RNA transcripts. In the first-round RT-PCR of the TCR CDR3, the HTBI primer set was used. TCRdb reprocessed the multiplex PCR reads with MiXCR, giving one entry per CDR3 protein. The repertoire includes 600,000 or so distinct CDR3 sequences, 16% of them detected once, and 3.5% to 4% sits in the top ten. Per the germline V gene, CDR1 is SGHDT and CDR2 is YYEEEE. CDR3 size: 12 residues. The V end lost 6 bases, the J end lost 6 bases, and 13 bases lay between the germline ends. This sample is part of a study of T cells in Graves' hyperthyroidism and ophthalmopathy. General observations from the study: Ophthalmopathy cases were set apart from stable hyperthyroidism by a 13 V-J model. Most expanded thyroid clonotypes above 0.001 also appeared in blood.

Source material: blood. The chain uses TRBV5-6 and TRBJ2-7; D gene uncertain. The TCR sequence derives from a woman in her twenties or thirties with Graves' hyperthyroidism. CDR3 coding DNA: TGTGCCAGCACCTCTCTTGGTTCCGAGCAGTACTTC. Its translation: CASTSLGSEQYF.